Each of the 22 T cell receptor beta chains below was sequenced from the same sample in a study of CD8+CD57+ T cells in acquired aplastic anemia (dated by TCRdb to the late 2010s). Data came from an Illumina HiSeq 2000. TCR beta VDJ combination and CDR3 sequence profiling used genomic DNA as the template. In-frame beta chains were kept once TCRdb had trimmed the public reads at Q25 with fastp and called clones with MiXCR. Rows with a matching CDR3 protein are joined into one entry that keeps the most common DNA and genes. The sample records under 200,000 distinct CDR3 sequences, about 60% of which are singletons. The top ten clones comprise roughly 44% of the sample. The sequenced sample was sorted CD4+, CD8+, or CD8+CD57+ T cells (not recorded which) from PBMCs. The receptors originated from a human donor in good health.

This clonotype was recorded at least ten times. The CDR3 sequence is CASSINLNSYEQYF. Written as DNA, the CDR3 is TGTGCCAGCAGTATCAACCTAAACTCCTACGAGCAGTACTTC. The chain carries TRBV7-2 and TRBJ2-7, with unresolved D. The V end was cut by 6 bases, the J end by 0 bases, with 12 bases between. This CDR3 contains 14 residues. Germline V gene data show CDR1 as SGHTA and CDR2 as FQGNSA.

As to this clonotype: A read error is possible here, since a much larger clone lies one base away. The chain uses TRBV27 and TRBJ2-5, with a weak D call TRBD1 (6 bases). Trimming removed 8 bases from V and 9 bases from J, with 19 bases in between. This CDR3 region has 13 residues. Per germline, CDR1 MNHEY and CDR2 SMNVEV (reference sequence). The CDR3 DNA follows: TGTGCCAGCTGTTCCTCACAGGGTTCGGCCCAGTACTTC. Its protein product is CASCSSQGSAQYF.

CDR3 region: CASSQGQDQPQHF. CDR3 DNA: TGTGCCAGCAGCCAGGGACAGGATCAGCCCCAGCATTTT. This chain joins TRBV11-3 and TRBJ1-5; 8 nucleotides line up with TRBD1. This CDR3 contains 13 residues. J was trimmed by 5 bases and V by 5 bases; bases with no gene match: 2. Germline values: CDR1 SGHNT, CDR2 YENEEA.

Details on this clonotype: This could be a read error, since a much larger clone is one nucleotide away. This sequence joins TRBV7-9 and TRBJ2-7; 9 bases line up with TRBD1. This CDR3 contains 19 residues. Germline V CDR1 and CDR2: SEHNR, FQNEAQ (reference sequence). In DNA, the CDR3 is TGTACCAGCAGCTTAGTGGGACAGGGTGAGGGTCCTTGGATTTACGAGCAGTACTTC. This encodes CTSSLVGQGEGPWIYEQYF.

In its sample, this clonotype was seen a few times. The chain couples TRBV10-3 to TRBJ2-7, with a weak D call TRBD2 (7 bases). CDR3 length: 12 amino acids. The V end was cut by 10 bases, the J end by 5 bases, with 15 bases between. Per germline, CDR1 ENHRY and CDR2 SYGVKD. This chain's CDR3 is CATETGRDEQYF. For the CDR3, the DNA is TGTGCCACCGAAACAGGGAGGGACGAGCAGTACTTC.

The CDR3 DNA follows: TGTGCCAGCAGCTTATCAAGCGGGATTCGAGAGTTCTTC. It translates to CASSLSSGIREFF. This chain joins TRBV7-2 and TRBJ2-1, with 7 positions matching TRBD2. The CDR3 contains 13 residues. From germline, CDR1 is SGHTA and CDR2 FQGNSA. Unmatched junction bases numbered 9, after V lost 2 bases and J lost 14 bases.

This clonotype was detected a few times. V gene TRBV7-6 combines with J gene TRBJ2-5, with D unclear. V lost 4 bases to trimming and J lost 0 bases, with 3 bases between them. This CDR3 is built from 12 residues. From germline, CDR1 is SGHVS and CDR2 FNYEAQ. The CDR3 is CASSSYQETQYF. The CDR3 coding sequence is TGTGCCAGCAGCTCGTACCAAGAGACCCAGTACTTC.

On this clonotype itself: This sequence may be a read error, since a much larger clone differs from it by one base. The V call is TRBV9, the J call TRBJ2-4, with D possibly TRBD2 on 6 matching bases. CDR3 length: 13 residues. V shed 1 base and J shed 9 bases, with 11 bases lying between them. Germline V CDR1 and CDR2: SGDLS, YYNGEE. The CDR3 DNA is TGTGCCAGCAGCGTAAACGGGGGAGGCATTCAGTACTTC. This codes for CASSVNGGGIQYF.

This clonotype was observed a few times. The chain carries TRBV7-8 and TRBJ2-1, with 7 positions matching TRBD2. This CDR3 spans 15 amino acids. Germline V gives CDR1 SGHVS, CDR2 FQNEAQ. The V and J ends lost 8 bases and 4 bases, in that order; junction bases with no gene match: 11. The CDR3 sequence is CASSPTGGRYNEQFF. The DNA of the CDR3 is TGTGCCAGCTCACCCACGGGCGGGAGATACAATGAGCAGTTCTTC.

The V and J genes are TRBV19 and TRBJ2-3; D is uncertain. V was pared by 6 bases and J by 2 bases, with 9 bases between. The CDR3 is 13 amino acids. Germline assignment: CDR1 LNHDA and CDR2 SQIVND (reference sequence). CDR3 DNA sequence: TGTGCCAGTAGACAGATAGACACAGATACGCAGTATTTT. Amino acid sequence: CASRQIDTDTQYF.

Turning to this clonotype: One end of the junction fails to match germline, which may point to a read error. CDR3 region: CASSEFNERYF. CDR3 DNA sequence: TGTGCCAGCAGTGAATTCAACGAGCGGTACTTC. This chain links TRBV25-1 with TRBJ2-7; D remains unclear. This CDR3 comprises 11 residues. Germline V gene data show CDR1 as MGHDK and CDR2 as SYGVNS.

V usage is TRBV20-1 and J usage is TRBJ1-4; D remains ambiguous. V was shortened by 0 bases and J by 0 bases, with 5 bases between the two germline ends. The CDR3 sequence is 14 residues long. CDR1 and CDR2 (germline): DFQATT, SNEGSKA (reference sequence). CDR3 sequence: CSARDRSTNEKLFF. As DNA, the CDR3 is TGCAGTGCTAGAGACAGGTCAACTAATGAAAAACTGTTTTTT.

Here the CDR3 DNA reads TGTGCCAGCAGTGACCTAACCCCCACAGCGCCAGATACGCAGTATTTT. Amino acids: CASSDLTPTAPDTQYF. The rearrangement links TRBV6-4 to TRBJ2-3; D not certain. The ends were cut back, 2 bases at V and 4 bases at J, with 16 bases in the middle. CDR3 length: 16 amino acids. The germline V gene has CDR1 MRHNA and CDR2 SNTAGT.

The chain carries TRBV7-2 and TRBJ2-7; D might be TRBD1 or TRBD2, each matching 6 bases. Per the germline V gene, CDR1 is SGHTA and CDR2 is FQGNSA. Trimming left V 3 bases short and J 6 bases short, with 9 bases between. This CDR3 region has 12 residues. CDR3 bases: TGTGCCAGCAGCTTCGGGGGCGGCGAGCAGTACTTC. It is translated as CASSFGGGEQYF.

This clonotype has a count of ten or more. The genes are TRBV5-1 and TRBJ1-5, with D possibly TRBD1 on 5 matching bases. From germline, CDR1 is SGHRS and CDR2 YFSETQ. The CDR3 length is 15 residues. V was clipped by 4 bases and J by 0 bases, with 11 bases between them. The DNA of the CDR3 is TGCGCCAGCAGCCTAGCCGGGGGTAGCAATCAGCCCCAGCATTTT. Translation: CASSLAGGSNQPQHF.

Concerning this clonotype: An end of the junction does not agree with germline; a read error may underlie this. This rearrangement joins TRBV9 to TRBJ2-5; D unclear. The CDR3 spans 11 residues. Germline CDR1 reads SGDLS; CDR2 reads YYNGEE. The CDR3 region has the DNA TGTGCCAGCAGCGTCCAAGGGACCCAGTACTTC. Encoded protein: CASSVQGTQYF.

This clonotype was picked up a small number of times. The chain combines TRBV7-9 with TRBJ1-1; 8 nucleotides align to TRBD1. The length of the CDR3 is 15 residues. J lost 1 base, V lost 6 bases, and 7 bases had no gene match. Germline V gives CDR1 SEHNR, CDR2 FQNEAQ (reference sequence). Here the CDR3 reads CASSEWTGRNTEAFF. DNA for the CDR3: TGTGCCAGCAGTGAGTGGACAGGGCGGAACACTGAAGCTTTCTTT.

This clonotype was seen a few times. The gene calls are TRBV5-4 and TRBJ2-7; 8 bases fit TRBD1. The junction had 5 bases not matched to a gene; V was cut back by 0 bases and J by 3 bases. The CDR3 has 15 amino acids. Per germline, CDR1 SGHNT and CDR2 YYREEE (reference sequence). The CDR3 region has the DNA TGTGCCAGCAGCTTGGGCGGACAGGGAAGCTACGAGCAGTACTTC. Translated, it gives CASSLGGQGSYEQYF.

This clonotype was counted between two and nine times. A much larger clone lies one base from this, so it may be a read error. CDR3 coding DNA: TGTGCCAGCAGAACCGGGGCGGGGACCTACGAGCAGTACTTC. Translated, it gives CASRTGAGTYEQYF. The rearrangement uses TRBV6-2 or TRBV6-3 and TRBJ2-7, with a tentative D call TRBD2 (6 bases). CDR3 size: 14 residues. V dropped 6 bases and J dropped 2 bases, with 14 bases sitting between them. Germline values: CDR1 MNHEY, CDR2 SVGEGT.

The V call is TRBV7-9, the J call TRBJ2-3; TRBD2 aligns across 8 bases. Germline loops: CDR1 SEHNR, CDR2 FQNEAQ (reference sequence). This CDR3 spans 15 amino acids. V lost 1 base, J lost 3 bases, and 3 bases stayed unmatched. The CDR3 protein is CASSLVSGTTDTQYF. The CDR3 nucleotides read TGTGCCAGCAGCTTAGTTAGCGGGACTACAGATACGCAGTATTTT.

Many counts were recorded for this clonotype. This chain connects TRBV19 to TRBJ2-3, with a possible D match to TRBD2 (7 bases). Germline CDR1 is LNHDA and CDR2 is SQIVND (reference sequence). V was clipped by 3 bases and J by 12 bases, with 40 bases between them. This CDR3 is built from 21 residues. In nucleotides, the CDR3 is TGTGCCAGTAGTATTGGGGAACTCGGCGGGGGCACCCTCTATTCATTGGTTCCCCAGTATTTT. Translation: CASSIGELGGGTLYSLVPQYF.

This chain links TRBV2 with TRBJ2-1, with 9 bases identical to TRBD1. Germline V lookup: CDR1 SNHLY, CDR2 FYNNEI. V trimming: 6 bases; J trimming: 2 bases; junction bases outside the gene matches: 5. This CDR3 region has 15 residues. DNA of the CDR3: TGTGCCAGCAGATCCACAGGGGGCGCCTACAATGAGCAGTTCTTC. Translation gives CASRSTGGAYNEQFF.